This TCR beta chain was recovered during a study of technical replicates of blood from several donors. J gave up 2 bases and V 1 base, and 7 bases lay outside the gene matches. This CDR3 spans 16 amino acids. Germline lookup yields CDR1 SGHTA and CDR2 FQGNSA. Sequencing used immunoSEQ multiplex PCR; TCRdb keeps in-frame clones, though not all of them. The sample holds around 80,000 clones; 98% are singletons and the top ten take approximately 0.14%. This TCR was sampled from a human donor in good health. Material for sequencing was T cells isolated from PBMCs. The chain combines TRBV7-2 with TRBJ2-5; 7 nucleotides match TRBD2. The DNA for the CDR3 is TGTGCCAGCAGCTTAGGACTAGCAGTAGGGCAAGAGACCCAGTACTTC. Translation: CASSLGLAVGQETQYF.